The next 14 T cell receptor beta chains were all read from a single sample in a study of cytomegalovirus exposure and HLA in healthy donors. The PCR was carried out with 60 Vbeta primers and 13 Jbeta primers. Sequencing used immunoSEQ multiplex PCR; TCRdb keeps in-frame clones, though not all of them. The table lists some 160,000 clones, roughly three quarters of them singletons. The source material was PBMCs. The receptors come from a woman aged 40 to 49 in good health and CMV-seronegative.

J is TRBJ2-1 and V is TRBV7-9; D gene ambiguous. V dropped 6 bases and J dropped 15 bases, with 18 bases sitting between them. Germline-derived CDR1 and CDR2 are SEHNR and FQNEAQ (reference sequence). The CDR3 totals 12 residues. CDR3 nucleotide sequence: TGTGCCAGCAGTTCTCCCGGCGGCTTTTTGTTCTTC. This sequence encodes CASSSPGGFLFF.

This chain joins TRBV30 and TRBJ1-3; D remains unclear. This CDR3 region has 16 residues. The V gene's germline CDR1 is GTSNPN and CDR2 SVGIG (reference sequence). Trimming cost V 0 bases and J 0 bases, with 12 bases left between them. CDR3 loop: CAWSVGGMNSGNTIYF. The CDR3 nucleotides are TGTGCCTGGAGTGTAGGCGGGATGAACTCTGGAAACACCATATATTTT. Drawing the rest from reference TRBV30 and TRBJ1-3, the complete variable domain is SQTIHQWPATLVQPVGSPLSLECTVEGTSNPNLYWYRQAAGRGLQLLFYSVGIGQISSEVPQNLSASRPQDRQFILSSKKLLLSDSGFYLCAWSVGGMNSGNTIYFGEGSWLTVV.

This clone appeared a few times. The CDR3 DNA sequence: TGCGCCAGCAGCCAACGGCTGGGCTCGTTGAACACCATATATTTT. Its protein product is CASSQRLGSLNTIYF. The chain combines TRBV4-1 with TRBJ1-3; no firm D call. Germline CDR1 and CDR2: MGHRA and YSYEKL. The CDR3 covers 15 residues. The V and J ends lost 2 bases and 7 bases respectively, with 15 bases between them.

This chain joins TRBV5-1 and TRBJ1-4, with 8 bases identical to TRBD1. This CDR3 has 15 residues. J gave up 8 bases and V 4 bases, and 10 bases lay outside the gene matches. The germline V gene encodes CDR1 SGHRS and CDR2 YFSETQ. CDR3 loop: CASSPGQGGGEKLFF. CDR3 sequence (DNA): TGCGCCAGCAGCCCAGGACAGGGAGGAGGCGAAAAACTGTTTTTT.

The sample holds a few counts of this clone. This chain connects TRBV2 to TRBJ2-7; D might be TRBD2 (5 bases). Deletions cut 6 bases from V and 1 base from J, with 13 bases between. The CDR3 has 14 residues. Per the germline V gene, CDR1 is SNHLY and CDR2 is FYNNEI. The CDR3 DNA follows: TGTGCCAGCAGAGAGAAGCGGAGATCCTACGAGCAGTACTTC. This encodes CASREKRRSYEQYF.

CDR3 bases: TGCGCCAGCAGTCGCATACAGGGCAATGAGCAGTTCTTC. Translating it yields CASSRIQGNEQFF. The V call is TRBV5-1, the J call TRBJ2-1; TRBD1 might be the D (6 bases). Trimming stripped 5 bases from V and 6 bases from J, with 12 bases between. This CDR3 is 13 amino acids long. Germline V lookup: CDR1 SGHRS, CDR2 YFSETQ.

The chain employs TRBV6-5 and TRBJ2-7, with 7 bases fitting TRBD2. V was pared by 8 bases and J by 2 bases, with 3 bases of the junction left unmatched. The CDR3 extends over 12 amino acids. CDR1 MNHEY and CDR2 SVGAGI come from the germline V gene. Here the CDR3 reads CASRAGAYEQYF. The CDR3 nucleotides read TGTGCCAGCCGGGCGGGAGCCTACGAGCAGTACTTC.

The CDR3 DNA sequence: TGTGCCAGCAGTTTTCGACAGCGGGGGGGCACAGATACGCAGTATTTT. Translating it yields CASSFRQRGGTDTQYF. The chain employs TRBV27 and TRBJ2-3; 9 bases are a match to TRBD2. V dropped 3 bases and J dropped 1; count of bases not matched to a gene: 5. The CDR3 covers 16 residues. Germline loops: CDR1 MNHEY, CDR2 SMNVEV (reference sequence).

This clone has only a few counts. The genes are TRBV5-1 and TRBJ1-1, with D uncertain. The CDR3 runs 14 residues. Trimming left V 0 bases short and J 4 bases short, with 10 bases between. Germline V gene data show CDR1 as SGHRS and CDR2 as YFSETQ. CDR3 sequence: CASSLAEDLTEAFF. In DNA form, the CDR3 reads TGCGCCAGCAGCTTGGCCGAGGATCTCACTGAAGCTTTCTTT.

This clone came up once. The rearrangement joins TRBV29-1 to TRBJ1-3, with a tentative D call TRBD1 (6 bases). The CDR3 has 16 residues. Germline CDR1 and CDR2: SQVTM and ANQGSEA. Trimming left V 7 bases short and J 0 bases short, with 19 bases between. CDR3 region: CSATGQLGPSGNTIYF. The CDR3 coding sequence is TGCAGCGCCACCGGACAGCTAGGACCCTCTGGAAACACCATATATTTT.

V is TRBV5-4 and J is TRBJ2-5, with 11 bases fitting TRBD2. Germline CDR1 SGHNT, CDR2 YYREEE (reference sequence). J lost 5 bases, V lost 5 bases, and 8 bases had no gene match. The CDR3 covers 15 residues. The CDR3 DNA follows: TGTGCCAGCAGTTCGCCTAGCGGGGGGATGGAGACCCAGTACTTC. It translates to CASSSPSGGMETQYF. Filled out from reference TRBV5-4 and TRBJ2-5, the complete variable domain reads ETGVTQSPTHLIKTRGQQVTLRCSSQSGHNTVSWYQQALGQGPQFIFQYYREEENGRGNFPPRFSGLQFPNYSSELNVNALELDDSALYLCASSSPSGGMETQYFGPGTRLLVL.

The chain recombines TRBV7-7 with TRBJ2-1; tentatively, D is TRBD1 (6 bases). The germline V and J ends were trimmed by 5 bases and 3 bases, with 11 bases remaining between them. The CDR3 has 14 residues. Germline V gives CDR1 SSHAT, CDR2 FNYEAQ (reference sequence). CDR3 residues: CASSPDRYYNEQFF. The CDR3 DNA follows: TGTGCCAGCAGCCCGGACAGATACTACAATGAGCAGTTCTTC.

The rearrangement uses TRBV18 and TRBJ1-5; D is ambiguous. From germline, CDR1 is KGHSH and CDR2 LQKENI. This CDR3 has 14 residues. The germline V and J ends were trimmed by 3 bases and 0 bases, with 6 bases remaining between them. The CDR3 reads CASSPVYSNQPQHF. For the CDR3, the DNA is TGTGCCAGCTCACCTGTCTATAGCAATCAGCCCCAGCATTTT.

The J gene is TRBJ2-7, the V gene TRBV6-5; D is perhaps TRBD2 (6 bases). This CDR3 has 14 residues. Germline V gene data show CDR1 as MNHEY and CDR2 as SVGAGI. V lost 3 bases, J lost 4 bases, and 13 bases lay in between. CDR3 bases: TGTGCCAGCAGTTATGGGGACTGGCGATACGAGCAGTACTTC. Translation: CASSYGDWRYEQYF.